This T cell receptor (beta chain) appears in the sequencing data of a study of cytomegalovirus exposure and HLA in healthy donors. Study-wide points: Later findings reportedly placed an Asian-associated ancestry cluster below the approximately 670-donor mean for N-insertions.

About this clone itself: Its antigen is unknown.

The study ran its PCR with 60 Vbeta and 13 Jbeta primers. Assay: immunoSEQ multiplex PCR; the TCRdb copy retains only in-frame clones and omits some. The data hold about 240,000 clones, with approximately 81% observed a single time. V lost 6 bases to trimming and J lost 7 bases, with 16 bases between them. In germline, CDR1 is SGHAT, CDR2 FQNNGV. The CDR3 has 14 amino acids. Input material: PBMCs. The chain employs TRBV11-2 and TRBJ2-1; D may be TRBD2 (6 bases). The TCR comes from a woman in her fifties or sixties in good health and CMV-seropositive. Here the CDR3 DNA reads TGTGCCAGCAGTCCCGCCGCGGGAAATAATGAGCAGTTCTTC. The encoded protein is CASSPAAGNNEQFF.